These 23 T cell receptor beta chains came from one sample sequenced in a study of shared clonotypes between healthy human individuals. Measured with immunoSEQ multiplex PCR; TCRdb has only the in-frame clones, and not every one. Of 2 million to 2.5 million clones listed, nearly 97% are singletons. The sequencing sample was made of naive CD4+ T cells sorted from blood. Subset: CD45RA+ positively selected. These receptor sequences come from a young man in good health.

The V gene is TRBV19, the J gene TRBJ1-4; D is undetermined. Deletions cut 3 bases from V and 7 bases from J, with 15 bases between. The CDR3 spans 15 residues. In germline, CDR1 is LNHDA, CDR2 SQIVND (reference sequence). CDR3 sequence reads: CASSIRHGVGEKLFF. CDR3 nucleotides: TGTGCCAGTAGTATTCGCCACGGGGTAGGTGAAAAACTGTTTTTT. Variable domain in full (rest from reference TRBV19 and TRBJ1-4): DGGITQSPKYLFRKEGQNVTLSCEQNLNHDAMYWYRQDPGQGLRLIYYSQIVNDFQKGDIAEGYSVSREKKESFPLTVTSAQKNPTAFYLCASSIRHGVGEKLFFGSGTQLSVL.

In the case of this clone: Other DNA sequences in this specimen translate into the identical CDR3. The V and J genes are TRBV5-4 and TRBJ2-5; TRBD2 aligns across 7 bases. V lost 2 bases and J lost 5; bases outside the gene matches: 6. Germline V CDR1 and CDR2: SGHNT, YYREEE (reference sequence). The CDR3 length is 14 residues. CDR3 in DNA: TGTGCCAGCAGCTTAGGACGGGGAGGGGAGACCCAGTACTTC. Its translation is CASSLGRGGETQYF.

The chain uses TRBV4-2 and TRBJ2-2; 9 nucleotides align to TRBD2. CDR1 is LGHNA and CDR2 is YNFKEQ in the germline V gene. This CDR3 contains 16 residues. V lost 3 bases to trimming and J lost 2 bases; unmatched junction nucleotides: 4. This CDR3 reads CASSQATSGNTGELFF. In DNA form, the CDR3 reads TGTGCCAGCAGCCAGGCGACTAGCGGCAACACCGGGGAGCTGTTTTTT.

The chain uses TRBV11-2 and TRBJ2-5, with 7 bases aligning to TRBD1. J gave up 3 bases and V 4 bases, and 5 bases lay outside the gene matches. From germline, CDR1 is SGHAT and CDR2 FQNNGV. The CDR3 loop spans 14 amino acids. Here the CDR3 DNA reads TGTGCCAGCAGCTCACGGGACAGAGAAGAGACCCAGTACTTC. Its protein is CASSSRDREETQYF.

About this clone itself: This sample includes further DNA sequences coding for the same CDR3. This chain connects TRBV11-2 to TRBJ1-3; D unresolved. V was trimmed by 2 bases and J by 3 bases, leaving 8 bases between them. The CDR3 consists of 14 residues. Looked up from germline, CDR1 is SGHAT and CDR2 is FQNNGV. The CDR3 sequence: CASSLIGGGNTIYF. The CDR3 DNA sequence: TGTGCCAGCAGCTTAATCGGCGGTGGAAACACCATATATTTT. Full variable domain (outside the CDR3, taken from reference TRBV11-2 and TRBJ1-3): EAGVAQSPRYKIIEKRQSVAFWCNPISGHATLYWYQQILGQGPKLLIQFQNNGVVDDSQLPKDRFSAERLKGVDSTLKIQPAKLEDSAVYLCASSLIGGGNTIYFGEGSWLTVV.

The chain couples TRBV5-4 to TRBJ2-7; D possibly matches TRBD1 or TRBD2 (7 bases each). CDR1 SGHNT and CDR2 YYREEE come from the germline V gene (reference sequence). Trimming shortened V by 4 bases and J by 2 bases, and 16 bases separated the two germline ends. The CDR3 totals 15 residues. The CDR3 nucleotides read TGTGCCAGCAGCCCAGGGGGGGGGACCGCCTACGAGCAGTACTTC. Translation gives CASSPGGGTAYEQYF.

V usage is TRBV11-2 and J usage is TRBJ2-4; D not certain. The V and J ends lost 3 bases and 1 base respectively, with 10 bases between them. CDR3 size: 15 residues. CDR1 and CDR2 (germline): SGHAT, FQNNGV. The CDR3 nucleotides read TGTGCCAGCAGCTTGTGGGGTGAGGCCAAAAACATTCAGTACTTC. Amino acids: CASSLWGEAKNIQYF.

The chain uses TRBV2 and TRBJ1-1; D is unclear. Germline V lookup: CDR1 SNHLY, CDR2 FYNNEI. Trimming removed 7 bases from V and 1 base from J, with 13 bases in between. CDR3 size: 14 residues. CDR3 amino acids: CASTGYGRNTEAFF. DNA for the CDR3: TGTGCCAGCACTGGCTATGGCAGGAACACTGAAGCTTTCTTT.

The rearrangement uses TRBV6-6 and TRBJ2-7, with D hard to call. This CDR3 has 14 residues. Germline CDR1 reads MNHNY; CDR2 reads SVGAGI (reference sequence). V was pared by 2 bases and J by 0 bases, with 8 bases between. CDR3 amino acids: CASSYPGSSYEQYF. Written as DNA, the CDR3 is TGTGCCAGCAGTTACCCCGGCAGCTCCTACGAGCAGTACTTC.

This clone appeared once. CDR3 in DNA: TGCAGCGTTAGGGGGGACTTCACAGATACGCAGTATTTT. This codes for CSVRGDFTDTQYF. This chain connects TRBV29-1 to TRBJ2-3; D is tentatively TRBD1 or TRBD2 (6 bases each). The V and J ends lost 5 bases and 2 bases respectively, with 11 bases between them. The CDR3 is 13 amino acids. Germline loops: CDR1 SQVTM, CDR2 ANQGSEA.

This chain uses TRBV28 with TRBJ1-3; D is undetermined. This CDR3 region has 15 residues. The V gene lost 1 base and the J gene lost 2 bases, with 9 bases spanning the gap. Per the germline V gene, CDR1 is MDHEN and CDR2 is SYDVKM. In DNA form, the CDR3 reads TGTGCCAGCAGTTTATCAAGTAGGGCTGGAAACACCATATATTTT. Residues: CASSLSSRAGNTIYF.

This clone showed up just a few times. The chain is built from TRBV10-3 and TRBJ1-2, with 10 bases lining up with TRBD1. This CDR3 has 15 residues. V gave up 3 bases and J gave up 8 bases; unmatched junction bases: 9. Germline CDR1 reads ENHRY; CDR2 reads SYGVKD. The CDR3 loop is CAISEGTGVDRGYTF. CDR3 sequence (DNA): TGTGCCATCAGTGAAGGGACAGGGGTAGATCGCGGCTACACCTTC.

J is TRBJ2-5 and V is TRBV11-2; TRBD2 aligns across 9 bases. V lost 5 bases, J lost 2 bases, and 6 bases stayed unmatched. From germline, CDR1 is SGHAT and CDR2 FQNNGV. This CDR3 region has 15 residues. The CDR3 loop is CASSLSGGPQETQYF. The CDR3 DNA reads TGTGCCAGCAGCCTCAGCGGGGGGCCACAAGAGACCCAGTACTTC.

This rearrangement joins TRBV6-5 to TRBJ2-5, with D maybe TRBD1 (6 bases). V was clipped by 4 bases and J by 2 bases, with 11 bases between them. The germline V gene encodes CDR1 MNHEY and CDR2 SVGAGI. This CDR3 has 14 amino acids. DNA for the CDR3: TGTGCCAGCAGTTTAGGGGGTAGGCAAGAGACCCAGTACTTC. Encoded protein: CASSLGGRQETQYF.

This chain uses TRBV4-2 with TRBJ2-7; D is perhaps TRBD2 (7 bases). Germline V lookup: CDR1 LGHNA, CDR2 YNFKEQ. CDR3 length equals 16 residues. The ends were cut back, 2 bases at V and 3 bases at J, with 17 bases in the middle. The CDR3 here is CASSQLSRGAIYEQYF. In nucleotides, the CDR3 is TGTGCCAGCAGCCAACTCTCTCGGGGGGCAATCTACGAGCAGTACTTC.

J is TRBJ1-3 and V is TRBV10-3; no reliable D call. Germline loops: CDR1 ENHRY, CDR2 SYGVKD. V was pared by 3 bases and J by 2 bases, with 17 bases between. The CDR3 is made up of 17 amino acids. The CDR3 is CAISEVGIAGTGNTIYF. Written as DNA, the CDR3 is TGTGCCATCAGTGAAGTTGGGATAGCAGGCACTGGAAACACCATATATTTT.

The chain uses TRBV28 and TRBJ2-7, with 9 bases aligning to TRBD1. Germline V CDR1 and CDR2: MDHEN, SYDVKM. V shed 9 bases and J 4 bases; nucleotides not matched to a gene: 7. The CDR3 has 13 residues. CDR3 loop: CASIPGQGYEQYF. CDR3 in DNA: TGTGCCAGTATTCCGGGACAGGGATACGAGCAGTACTTC.

This chain joins TRBV19 and TRBJ1-1; no reliable D call. V was trimmed by 6 bases and J by 2 bases, leaving 13 bases between them. Germline CDR1 is LNHDA and CDR2 is SQIVND (reference sequence). The CDR3 consists of 14 residues. The CDR3 DNA follows: TGTGCCAGTAGCCCGATCACGACAAACACTGAAGCTTTCTTT. Its translation: CASSPITTNTEAFF.

This chain connects TRBV19 to TRBJ2-5; 9 positions match TRBD1. Losses at the gene ends were 4 bases for V and 7 bases for J; bases not matched to a gene: 4. This CDR3 has 13 amino acids. Germline V CDR1 and CDR2: LNHDA, SQIVND (reference sequence). The CDR3 protein is CASSTGQGRTQYF. In nucleotides, the CDR3 is TGTGCCAGTAGTACGGGACAGGGACGGACCCAGTACTTC.

The genes are TRBV5-4 and TRBJ1-1, with D unclear. The CDR3 is 15 residues long. The ends were cut back, 4 bases at V and 6 bases at J, with 19 bases in the middle. Germline assignment: CDR1 SGHNT and CDR2 YYREEE (reference sequence). CDR3 sequence reads: CASSNPPKGKAEAFF. CDR3 DNA: TGTGCCAGCAGCAACCCGCCCAAGGGTAAGGCTGAAGCTTTCTTT.

The gene calls are TRBV9 and TRBJ2-7, with D possibly TRBD2 on 6 matching bases. Germline V gene data show CDR1 as SGDLS and CDR2 as YYNGEE. The CDR3 sequence is 14 residues long. V was pared by 0 bases and J by 6 bases, with 13 bases between. The CDR3 region is CASSVGRDFGEQYF. CDR3 bases: TGTGCCAGCAGCGTAGGCAGGGACTTCGGCGAGCAGTACTTC.

J is TRBJ1-5 and V is TRBV28, with 8 bases identical to TRBD1. Losses at the gene ends were 3 bases for V and 3 bases for J; bases not matched to a gene: 4. CDR3 length equals 15 residues. The germline CDR1 and CDR2 sequences are MDHEN and SYDVKM. Here the CDR3 DNA reads TGTGCCAGCAGTTTTCCGACAGGGGCCAATCAGCCCCAGCATTTT. Its protein product is CASSFPTGANQPQHF.

This clone has a single count. V usage is TRBV6-1 and J usage is TRBJ2-7; D not resolved. Germline lookup yields CDR1 MNHNS and CDR2 SASEGT. CDR3 length: 15 residues. V dropped 2 bases and J dropped 0 bases, with 11 bases sitting between them. The CDR3 loop is CASSERPDSSYEQYF. The CDR3 coding sequence is TGTGCCAGCAGTGAAAGGCCTGATAGCTCCTACGAGCAGTACTTC.